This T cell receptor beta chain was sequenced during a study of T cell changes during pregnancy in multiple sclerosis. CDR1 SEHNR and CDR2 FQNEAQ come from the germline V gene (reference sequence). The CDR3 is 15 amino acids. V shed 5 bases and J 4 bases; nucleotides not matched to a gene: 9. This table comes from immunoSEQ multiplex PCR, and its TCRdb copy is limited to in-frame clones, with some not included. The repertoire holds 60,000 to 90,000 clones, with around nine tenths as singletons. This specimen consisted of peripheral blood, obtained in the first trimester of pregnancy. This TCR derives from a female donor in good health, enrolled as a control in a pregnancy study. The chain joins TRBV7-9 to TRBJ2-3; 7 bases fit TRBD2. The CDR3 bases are TGTGCCAGCAGCGCACAAGGGGAGGGAGCAGATACGCAGTATTTT. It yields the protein CASSAQGEGADTQYF.